This TCR beta chain originates from a study of CD8+CD57+ T cells in acquired aplastic anemia. Background on the study: Quantities of DNA derived from sorted CD4+ and CD8+ cells averaged approximately 3 ug.

The J segment lost 6 bases and the V segment lost 5 bases, leaving 10 bases of the junction unmatched. The CDR3 consists of 16 residues. CDR1 and CDR2 from the germline V gene are MNHNS and SASEGT. The authors sequenced patients whose flow cytometry had shown CD8+CD57+ cell expansion. The patients all had a severe acquired aplastic anemia diagnosis. The table lists this clonotype with many counts. Antigen specificity is unknown. Study outcomes and limitations: Twenty-nine CD8+ CDR3 sequences were shared between patients and controls. Controls did not differ significantly from patients in CD8+ Simpson's diversity.

Profiling that covered TCR beta VDJ and CDR3 relied on genomic DNA as its template. TCRdb independently ran MiXCR on the reads; one entry per CDR3 protein. The sample records some 150,000 distinct CDR3 sequences, less than 60% being singletons. Sample: sorted CD4+, CD8+, or CD8+CD57+ T cells (not recorded which) from PBMCs. V and J are TRBV6-1 and TRBJ2-7; 13 bases match TRBD2. This clonotype was sampled from a human donor with aplastic anemia. The DNA of the CDR3 is TGTGCCAGCAGTCAAAGACTAGCGGGGGGCGTATCCGAGCAGTACTTC. Translated: CASSQRLAGGVSEQYF.